This entry is about one T cell receptor (beta chain). This sample was included in a study of blood T cell repertoires in COVID-19. The overall study: Acute and convalescent COVID-19 specimens originated in the United States, Italy and Spain.

The data were produced by immunoSEQ multiplex PCR, yet TCRdb's version contains in-frame clones alone and is incomplete. Of about 220,000 clones in the sample, approximately 82% are singletons; the top ten hold 3.6%. CDR3 length: 13 residues. Losses at the gene ends were 4 bases for V and 8 bases for J; bases not matched to a gene: 4. Germline V gene lookup returns CDR1 SNHLY and CDR2 FYNNEI. The rearrangement joins TRBV2 to TRBJ1-2; 10 nucleotides align to TRBD1. The clonotype originates from an elderly woman with acute or convalescent COVID-19. Sequenced sample: peripheral blood. CDR3 residues: CASSVGQGRGYTF. The CDR3 DNA reads TGTGCCAGCAGTGTGGGACAGGGGAGAGGCTACACCTTC.